This TCR beta chain was captured by sequencing in a study of CD8 T cells in Susac syndrome. V was shortened by 4 bases and J by 0 bases, with 4 bases between the two germline ends. CDR3 length equals 12 residues. Germline V gene sequence: CDR1 DFQATT, CDR2 SNEGSKA (reference sequence). The sequenced target, TCR beta, came from blood CD8+ and CD4+ T cells. RNA amounts of about 0.5 to 1 ug underwent reverse transcription with random hexamers. TCRdb re-derived calls from the immunoSEQ multiplex PCR reads in MiXCR, one entry per CDR3 protein. The table includes about 210,000 distinct CDR3 sequences, 90% to 95% detected once.

The chain recombines TRBV20-1 with TRBJ2-1; D unresolved. Input material: CD4+ T cells from PBMCs. This receptor was identified in a human donor in good health. Here the CDR3 reads CSAIVSYNEQFF. In nucleotides, the CDR3 is TGCAGTGCTATTGTCTCCTACAATGAGCAGTTCTTC.